The T cell receptor beta chain under discussion was sequenced for a study of blood T cell repertoires in COVID-19. This table comes from immunoSEQ multiplex PCR, and its TCRdb copy is limited to in-frame clones, with some not included. The sample lists around 39,000 clones; 75% to 90% were seen once. This clone was seen once. The CDR3 sequence is 16 residues long. The germline gives CDR1 LGHNA, CDR2 YSLEER. Trimming shortened V by 1 base and J by 4 bases, and 16 bases separated the two germline ends. Sequenced input: peripheral blood. The TCR comes from a man aged 55 to 70 with active COVID-19. The gene calls are TRBV4-3 and TRBJ2-5; TRBD1 might be the D (6 bases). The CDR3 loop reads CASSQGGTGNGETQYF. The CDR3 bases are TGCGCCAGCAGCCAAGGGGGTACAGGGAACGGAGAGACCCAGTACTTC.